A single sample gave rise to the 9 T cell receptor beta chains below, sequenced in a study of human T cells and chemical hapten exposure. A single record per CDR3 protein comes from TCRdb applying MiXCR to the RACE reads. The data hold tens of thousands of distinct CDR3 sequences, with over 7.5% observed a single time. Time point in this sample: patch test 1, 2 weeks after DPC sensitization. Described treatment: therapeutic diphenylcyclopropenone sensitization with weekly scalp DPC. The source was whole blood, collected in connection with sensitization to the hapten diphenylcyclopropenone (DPC). These TCRs come from a middle-aged woman with alopecia areata. Some clones in this sample may be carry-over from other donors' samples.

The chain joins TRBV6-2 or TRBV6-3 to TRBJ2-2, with D possibly matching TRBD1 (6 bases). V was clipped by 0 bases and J by 3 bases, with 8 bases between them. Germline CDR1 MNHEY, CDR2 SVGEGT. This CDR3 contains 15 residues. CDR3 protein: CASSYSAGDTGELFF. CDR3 DNA sequence: TGTGCCAGCAGTTACTCTGCAGGGGACACCGGGGAGCTGTTTTTT.

This clonotype was detected many times. The J gene is TRBJ2-2, the V gene TRBV21-1; the table's D call, TRBD2, was not checked against the DNA. TRBV21-1 is assigned pseudogene status. This CDR3 contains 16 residues. The CDR3 spells CASSNISGGNTGELFF. The CDR3 nucleotides read TGTGCCAGCAGCAACATTAGCGGGGGGAACACCGGGGAGCTGTTTTTT.

This clonotype was recorded many times. The chain links TRBV25-1 to TRBJ2-7; no clear D. This CDR3 is 11 amino acids long. Germline V gene lookup returns CDR1 MGHDK and CDR2 SYGVNS. Deletions cut 0 bases from V and 4 bases from J, with 1 base between. The CDR3 sequence is CASSEYYEQYF. CDR3 bases: TGTGCCAGCAGTGAATATTACGAGCAGTACTTC.

This clonotype was found many times. The rearrangement links TRBV12-3 or TRBV12-4 to TRBJ1-2; D perhaps matches TRBD1 (5 bases). The CDR3 consists of 13 residues. V shed 5 bases and J shed 4 bases, with 11 bases lying between them. The CDR3 bases are TGTGCCAGCAGTCGGGACGAGAGCTATGGCTACACCTTC. Its translation: CASSRDESYGYTF.

This clonotype was recorded at least ten times. The genes are TRBV5-1 and TRBJ2-5; D gene ambiguous. V shed 4 bases and J shed 0 bases, with 4 bases lying between them. The CDR3 sequence is 12 residues long. Germline CDR1 reads SGHRS; CDR2 reads YFSETQ. The CDR3 here is CASSANQETQYF. CDR3 nucleotides: TGCGCCAGCAGCGCAAACCAAGAGACCCAGTACTTC.

This clonotype was counted at least ten times. The chain couples TRBV6-5 to TRBJ1-1; perhaps TRBD1 as D (5 bases). Trimming took off 6 bases at V and 1 base at J, with 15 bases between the two ends. The germline V gene has CDR1 MNHEY and CDR2 SVGAGI. The CDR3 extends over 15 amino acids. CDR3 nucleotides: TGTGCCAGCAGGCCCCGGGACGCCCCGAACACTGAAGCTTTCTTT. The encoded protein is CASRPRDAPNTEAFF.

The chain links TRBV12-3 or TRBV12-4 to TRBJ2-2, with a tentative D call TRBD2 (6 bases). This CDR3 contains 14 residues. V lost 8 bases, J lost 6 bases, and 16 bases lay in between. CDR3 amino acids: CASLLGGGAGELFF. DNA of the CDR3: TGTGCCAGCTTACTGGGGGGTGGGGCCGGGGAGCTGTTTTTT.

Ten or more counts support this clonotype. The rearrangement uses TRBV11-2 and TRBJ1-5, with D unclear. The CDR3 runs 15 residues. Deletions cut 5 bases from V and 0 bases from J, with 11 bases between. The germline V gene encodes CDR1 SGHAT and CDR2 FQNNGV. The CDR3 sequence is CASSQGSLSNQPQHF. Written as DNA, the CDR3 is TGTGCCAGCAGCCAAGGGTCTCTTAGCAATCAGCCCCAGCATTTT.

In its sample, this clonotype was seen a few times. The chain joins TRBV6-6 to TRBJ2-1, with D perhaps matching TRBD2 (5 bases). CDR1 and CDR2 from the germline V gene are MNHNY and SVGAGI (reference sequence). Trimming took 5 bases from V and 0 from J, leaving 11 bases between them. CDR3 size: 15 residues. The CDR3 nucleotides read TGTGCCAGCAGTACCGACGGGAACTCCTACAATGAGCAGTTCTTC. Encoded protein: CASSTDGNSYNEQFF.